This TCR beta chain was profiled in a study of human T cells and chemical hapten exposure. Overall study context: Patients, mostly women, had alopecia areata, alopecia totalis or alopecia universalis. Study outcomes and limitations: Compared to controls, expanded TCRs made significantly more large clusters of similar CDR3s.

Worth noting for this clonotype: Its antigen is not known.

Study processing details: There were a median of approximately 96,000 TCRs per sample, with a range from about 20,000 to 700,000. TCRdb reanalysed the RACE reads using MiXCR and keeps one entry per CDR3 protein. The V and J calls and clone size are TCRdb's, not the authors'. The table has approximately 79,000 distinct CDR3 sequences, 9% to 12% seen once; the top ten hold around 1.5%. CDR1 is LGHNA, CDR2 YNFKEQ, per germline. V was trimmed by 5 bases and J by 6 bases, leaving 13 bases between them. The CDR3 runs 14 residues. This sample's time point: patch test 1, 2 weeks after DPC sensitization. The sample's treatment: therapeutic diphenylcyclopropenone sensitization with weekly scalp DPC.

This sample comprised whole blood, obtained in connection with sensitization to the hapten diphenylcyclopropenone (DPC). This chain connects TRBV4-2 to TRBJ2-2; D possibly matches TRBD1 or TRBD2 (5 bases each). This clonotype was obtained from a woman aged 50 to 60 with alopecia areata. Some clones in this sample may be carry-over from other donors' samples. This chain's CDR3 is CASSSGTISGELFF. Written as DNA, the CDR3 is TGTGCCAGCAGCTCCGGGACCATTTCCGGGGAGCTGTTTTTT.